These 20 T cell receptor beta chains share one sample of origin, sequenced in a study of cytomegalovirus exposure and HLA in healthy donors. Clones were sequenced by immunoSEQ multiplex PCR, and TCRdb holds only the in-frame ones, with some missing. The sample shows 90,000 to 150,000 clones, 70% to 90% of them seen only once. The sequenced sample was PBMCs. Every receptor here comes from a man between 18 and 29 years old in good health and CMV-seronegative.

The genes are TRBV4-1 and TRBJ2-1; TRBD2 is a possible D gene (5 bases). The CDR3 has 13 residues. CDR1 is MGHRA, CDR2 YSYEKL, per germline. The V gene lost 1 base and the J gene lost 9 bases, with 10 bases spanning the gap. CDR3 bases: TGCGCCAGCAGCCAAGGTTCTGGGAGTGAGCAGTTCTTC. It is translated as CASSQGSGSEQFF.

This chain joins TRBV19 and TRBJ1-4, with a tentative D call TRBD1 (5 bases). Germline V gene data show CDR1 as LNHDA and CDR2 as SQIVND (reference sequence). The CDR3 has 14 amino acids. Trimming cost V 5 bases and J 6 bases, with 13 bases left between them. This CDR3 is CASSYGGDHEKLFF. In nucleotides, the CDR3 is TGTGCCAGTAGTTATGGAGGGGACCATGAAAAACTGTTTTTT. Filled out from reference TRBV19 and TRBJ1-4, the complete variable domain reads DGGITQSPKYLFRKEGQNVTLSCEQNLNHDAMYWYRQDPGQGLRLIYYSQIVNDFQKGDIAEGYSVSREKKESFPLTVTSAQKNPTAFYLCASSYGGDHEKLFFGSGTQLSVL.

This clone was counted a single time. J is TRBJ2-3 and V is TRBV2; 9 nucleotides align to TRBD2. The CDR3 has 13 amino acids. Germline V gene lookup returns CDR1 SNHLY and CDR2 FYNNEI. With V trimmed by 11 bases and J by 5 bases, 8 bases remained unmatched. The CDR3 nucleotides read TGTGCCGGCCGGCGGGGGGGCGTAGATACGCAGTATTTT. Protein sequence: CAGRRGGVDTQYF.

The rearrangement links TRBV2 to TRBJ1-5, with 9 bases lining up with TRBD1. Germline-derived CDR1 and CDR2 are SNHLY and FYNNEI. The V segment lost 6 bases and the J segment 3 bases; nucleotides outside the gene matches: 12. There are 17 residues in the CDR3. CDR3 coding DNA: TGTGCCAGCAGCCCCACTGCCGGGACAGGGACCAATCAGCCCCAGCATTTT. Translated, it gives CASSPTAGTGTNQPQHF.

This clone was detected only a few times. The CDR3 here is CASSIVPGGLAGGPPEQFF. The CDR3 DNA follows: TGTGCCAGTAGTATAGTACCCGGAGGACTAGCGGGAGGGCCTCCTGAGCAGTTCTTC. V is TRBV19 and J is TRBJ2-1; 15 bases agree with TRBD2. The germline V gene has CDR1 LNHDA and CDR2 SQIVND (reference sequence). CDR3 length: 19 residues. Germline trimming cut 1 base from V and 9 bases from J; bases unmatched to any gene: 13.

The chain uses TRBV5-1 and TRBJ1-4; 10 nucleotides match TRBD1. V was clipped by 4 bases and J by 2 bases; unmatched bases: 5. The CDR3 runs 16 residues. Germline loops: CDR1 SGHRS, CDR2 YFSETQ. The CDR3 sequence: CASSMGQGYTNEKLFF. CDR3 sequence (DNA): TGCGCCAGCAGCATGGGACAGGGGTATACTAATGAAAAACTGTTTTTT.

This chain joins TRBV28 and TRBJ2-1; 7 nucleotides match TRBD2. V lost 2 bases to trimming and J lost 3 bases; unmatched junction nucleotides: 4. CDR3 length: 15 amino acids. The germline V gene has CDR1 MDHEN and CDR2 SYDVKM. The CDR3 nucleotides are TGTGCCAGCAGTTTACTAGCGGAGGACTACAATGAGCAGTTCTTC. It translates to CASSLLAEDYNEQFF.

The chain links TRBV28 to TRBJ1-2; D not resolved. The V end was cut by 6 bases, the J end by 11 bases, with 19 bases between. In germline, CDR1 is MDHEN, CDR2 SYDVKM. The CDR3 is made up of 13 amino acids. CDR3 residues: CASRNSADRGYTF. CDR3 DNA: TGTGCCAGCAGGAACAGCGCGGACCGCGGGTACACCTTC.

The chain combines TRBV7-9 with TRBJ2-7; no clear D gene. Germline V lookup: CDR1 SEHNR, CDR2 FQNEAQ (reference sequence). This CDR3 has 13 residues. The V and J ends lost 1 base and 3 bases respectively, with 7 bases between them. CDR3 amino acids: CASSLVTGYEQYF. The CDR3 nucleotides are TGTGCCAGCAGCTTAGTTACGGGCTACGAGCAGTACTTC.

This clone was seen just once. The rearrangement uses TRBV6-5 and TRBJ2-5; TRBD1 agrees at 8 bases. The V gene's germline CDR1 is MNHEY and CDR2 SVGAGI. The CDR3 covers 15 residues. V lost 0 bases and J lost 4; bases outside the gene matches: 4. This CDR3 is CASSYSGQGGETQYF. The CDR3 region has the DNA TGTGCCAGCAGTTACTCCGGACAGGGCGGAGAGACCCAGTACTTC.

The chain carries TRBV9 and TRBJ2-1, with D perhaps matching TRBD1 (5 bases). CDR1 is SGDLS and CDR2 is YYNGEE in the germline V gene. The germline V and J ends were trimmed by 0 bases and 6 bases, with 7 bases remaining between them. The CDR3 sequence is 13 residues long. The CDR3 DNA sequence: TGTGCCAGCAGCGTAGGACAGTTCAATGAGCAGTTCTTC. Translating it yields CASSVGQFNEQFF.

This chain connects TRBV15 to TRBJ2-1, with 9 nucleotides matching TRBD1. CDR3 length: 15 amino acids. In germline, CDR1 is LNHNV, CDR2 YYDKDF (reference sequence). J lost 6 bases, V lost 8 bases, and 11 bases had no gene match. The chain's CDR3 is CATRLGPGQGNEQFF. DNA of the CDR3: TGTGCCACCCGCCTAGGCCCGGGACAGGGCAATGAGCAGTTCTTC.

The chain carries TRBV7-8 and TRBJ1-5; 7 bases match TRBD1. Trimming took 4 bases from V and 0 from J; bases not matched to a gene: 6. From germline, CDR1 is SGHVS and CDR2 FQNEAQ. The CDR3 totals 16 residues. CDR3 amino acids: CASSSWTGNSNQPQHF. The CDR3 coding sequence is TGTGCCAGCAGCTCTTGGACAGGAAATAGCAATCAGCCCCAGCATTTT.

The chain has TRBV5-4 and TRBJ2-1, with D perhaps matching TRBD2 (5 bases). The CDR3 extends over 15 amino acids. Germline CDR1 and CDR2: SGHNT and YYREEE (reference sequence). Trimming removed 2 bases at V and 0 bases at J, with 9 bases between. Here the CDR3 DNA reads TGTGCCAGCAGCTTTGTTGGGAGCTCCTACAATGAGCAGTTCTTC. Its translation is CASSFVGSSYNEQFF.

The chain joins TRBV7-6 to TRBJ2-7, with D tentatively TRBD1 (6 bases). V gave up 4 bases and J gave up 2 bases, with 15 bases separating them. The CDR3 is 15 residues long. From germline, CDR1 is SGHVS and CDR2 FNYEAQ. The CDR3 region is CASSSEGQSTYEQYF. As DNA, the CDR3 is TGTGCCAGCAGCTCCGAAGGACAGTCCACCTACGAGCAGTACTTC.

This rearrangement joins TRBV7-9 to TRBJ1-3; 7 nucleotides match TRBD1. The CDR3 extends over 17 amino acids. Germline values: CDR1 SEHNR, CDR2 FQNEAQ (reference sequence). With V trimmed by 5 bases and J by 0 bases, 10 bases remained unmatched. The CDR3 nucleotides read TGTGCCAGCAGCGCAACTACAGGGGCCGACTCTGGAAACACCATATATTTT. Translating it yields CASSATTGADSGNTIYF.

The chain carries TRBV27 and TRBJ2-3; 10 bases agree with TRBD2. The CDR3 is 14 residues long. Germline CDR1 MNHEY, CDR2 SMNVEV (reference sequence). V was clipped by 9 bases and J by 2 bases; unmatched bases: 5. CDR3 in amino acids: CASSSGSNTDTQYF. The CDR3, as DNA: TGTGCCAGTTCTAGCGGGAGTAACACAGATACGCAGTATTTT.

V usage is TRBV13 and J usage is TRBJ2-2; 9 bases line up with TRBD2. The CDR3 spans 17 residues. V lost 5 bases, J lost 4 bases, and 11 bases stayed unmatched. Germline CDR1 reads PRHDT; CDR2 reads FYEKMQ (reference sequence). CDR3 in amino acids: CASSLTSGGILTGELFF. CDR3 bases: TGTGCCAGCAGCCTGACTAGCGGAGGGATTCTCACCGGGGAGCTGTTTTTT. Looking up the rest from reference TRBV13 and TRBJ2-2 gives the full variable domain: AAGVIQSPRHLIKEKRETATLKCYPIPRHDTVYWYQQGPGQDPQFLISFYEKMQSDKGSIPDRFSAQQFSDYHSELNMSSLELGDSALYFCASSLTSGGILTGELFFGEGSRLTVL.

This chain joins TRBV11-2 and TRBJ1-4; the match to TRBD1 covers 8 bases. Germline V gives CDR1 SGHAT, CDR2 FQNNGV. The CDR3 runs to 15 residues. V was clipped by 5 bases and J by 7 bases; unmatched bases: 9. This CDR3 is CASSPPGTGGEKLFF. The CDR3 bases are TGTGCCAGCAGCCCTCCAGGGACAGGTGGTGAAAAACTGTTTTTT.

This clone appeared once. The rearrangement uses TRBV28 and TRBJ2-1; D unresolved. The CDR3 sequence is 11 residues long. The germline V and J ends were trimmed by 2 bases and 7 bases, with 3 bases remaining between them. The V gene's germline CDR1 is MDHEN and CDR2 SYDVKM. The CDR3 sequence is CASSLRNEQFF. The CDR3 bases are TGTGCCAGCAGTTTACGGAATGAGCAGTTCTTC.